This TCR beta chain was documented in a study of blood T cell repertoires in COVID-19. Overall study: Some COVID-19 samples were acute and others convalescent; all came from the United States, Italy and Spain. PBMCs, B-cell-depleted T cells, or T cells provided the cDNA or gDNA that made up the material.

Germline V gives CDR1 ENHRY, CDR2 SYGVKD. This CDR3 contains 12 residues. V was clipped by 8 bases and J by 6 bases, with 13 bases between them. In the original analysis: Quantification of nucleated cells was approximated via reference gene primer amplification. Generated by immunoSEQ multiplex PCR, the TCRdb table keeps only in-frame clones and is missing some. D and trimming were read from the DNA, whereas the V and J calls and clone size are those reported in that table. The repertoire holds roughly 29,000 clones, with roughly 78% as singletons. The sequenced sample was peripheral blood. This receptor was obtained from a boy under 10 years old with active or convalescent COVID-19. The V gene is TRBV10-3, the J gene TRBJ1-1; D unclear. Here the CDR3 DNA reads TGTGCCATCGAAGCGGGCGGTTCTGAAGCTTTCTTT. Translating it yields CAIEAGGSEAFF.